The next 26 T cell receptor beta chains were all read from a single sample in a study of blood T cell repertoires in COVID-19 (dated by TCRdb to about 2020). Preparation of the library involved the immunoSEQ multiplex PCR assay. Drawn from immuneACCESS, this table holds only the in-frame rearrangements with V and J called that TCRdb kept. Clones are partly lost; checked studies trace under half to an unresolved V gene and leave the rest unexplained. This sample lists about 69,000 clones; more than 75% were detected once. Clones ranked in the top ten supply 16% of the sample. Sequencing input: peripheral blood. Receptors were obtained from a man in his forties with COVID-19, enrolled during active disease.

CDR3 sequence: CAWIVQGGSTF. The CDR3 coding sequence is TGTGCCTGGATCGTCCAGGGCGGGAGCACCTTC. This chain joins TRBV30 and TRBJ1-2; possible D gene TRBD1, 5 bases. This CDR3 spans 11 amino acids. CDR1 is GTSNPN and CDR2 is SVGIG in the germline V gene (reference sequence). V was trimmed by 4 bases and J by 13 bases, leaving 16 bases between them.

The genes are TRBV5-1 and TRBJ1-3; 10 bases agree with TRBD1. The CDR3 is made up of 13 amino acids. Germline CDR1 reads SGHRS; CDR2 reads YFSETQ. Trimming cost V 4 bases and J 8 bases; bases outside gene matches: 3. CDR3 amino acids: CASSPGQGHTIYF. CDR3 coding DNA: TGCGCCAGCAGCCCGGGACAGGGGCACACCATATATTTT.

The rearrangement joins TRBV7-9 to TRBJ1-6, with TRBD1 as a possible D gene (5 bases). Germline-derived CDR1 and CDR2 are SEHNR and FQNEAQ (reference sequence). The V and J ends lost 7 bases and 14 bases respectively, with 15 bases between them. The CDR3 sequence is 12 residues long. CDR3 loop: CASTGRTVALHF. The CDR3 nucleotides read TGTGCCAGCACAGGGCGGACTGTGGCCCTCCACTTT.

This clone was counted between two and nine times. This chain joins TRBV10-3 and TRBJ2-2; 7 nucleotides align to TRBD1. This CDR3 comprises 15 residues. After removal of 6 bases from V and 0 bases from J, the junction contained 4 bases not matched to a gene. The germline gives CDR1 ENHRY, CDR2 SYGVKD. CDR3 region: CAIRLGTANTGELFF. CDR3 DNA: TGTGCCATCAGACTCGGGACAGCGAACACCGGGGAGCTGTTTTTT.

The V and J genes are TRBV29-1 and TRBJ1-2; the D is unclear. Germline loops: CDR1 SQVTM, CDR2 ANQGSEA. Trimming took off 4 bases at V and 0 bases at J, with 6 bases between the two ends. This CDR3 region has 12 residues. The CDR3 spells CSVADTNYGYTF. CDR3 nucleotides: TGCAGCGTTGCAGATACTAACTATGGCTACACCTTC.

The chain couples TRBV5-1 to TRBJ2-1; TRBD2 agrees at 8 bases. Germline V gene sequence: CDR1 SGHRS, CDR2 YFSETQ. The CDR3 loop spans 13 amino acids. V lost 0 bases and J lost 8; bases outside the gene matches: 1. CDR3 DNA: TGCGCCAGCAGCTTGGTCGGGGGGGATGAGCAGTTCTTC. The encoded protein is CASSLVGGDEQFF.

The gene calls are TRBV28 and TRBJ1-6; a possible D gene is TRBD1 (6 bases). The CDR3 is made up of 14 amino acids. Germline V CDR1 and CDR2: MDHEN, SYDVKM. V was clipped by 4 bases and J by 9 bases, with 13 bases between them. CDR3 bases: TGTGCCAGCAGTTGGAGCAGGGGCCGTTCACCCCTCCACTTT. Protein product: CASSWSRGRSPLHF.

The rearrangement joins TRBV6-2 or TRBV6-3 to TRBJ2-7; 9 bases map to TRBD1. The CDR3 totals 15 residues. With V trimmed by 5 bases and J by 1 base, 6 bases remained unmatched. Germline lookup yields CDR1 MNHEY and CDR2 SVGEGT. The CDR3 DNA reads as TGTGCCAGCAGTACTTCCGGGACAGGGTCCTACGAGCAGTACTTC. Its protein is CASSTSGTGSYEQYF.

This chain uses TRBV6-2 or TRBV6-3 with TRBJ1-5; D is unresolved. Per the germline V gene, CDR1 is MNHEY and CDR2 is SVGEGT. Trimming pared 6 bases from V and 0 bases from J, leaving 15 bases between. The CDR3 has 16 residues. The CDR3 here is CASSTSGANSNQPQHF. Written as DNA, the CDR3 is TGTGCCAGCAGCACCTCGGGTGCAAATAGCAATCAGCCCCAGCATTTT.

The chain recombines TRBV6-4 with TRBJ1-6, with D hard to call. Germline V gene lookup returns CDR1 MRHNA and CDR2 SNTAGT. With 4 bases removed from V and 10 bases from J, the gap between germline ends came to 17 bases. The CDR3 covers 15 residues. CDR3 in amino acids: CASSGDEGSGSPLHF. The CDR3 bases are TGTGCCAGCAGTGGTGATGAGGGAAGTGGCTCACCCCTCCACTTT.

V is TRBV19 and J is TRBJ2-2; a weak D match, TRBD1 (6 bases). Trimming left V 7 bases short and J 3 bases short, with 9 bases between. Germline lookup yields CDR1 LNHDA and CDR2 SQIVND (reference sequence). This CDR3 contains 13 residues. CDR3 sequence: CASTRGDTGELFF. CDR3 sequence (DNA): TGTGCCAGTACCAGGGGAGACACCGGGGAGCTGTTTTTT. Full variable domain (outside the CDR3, taken from reference TRBV19 and TRBJ2-2): DGGITQSPKYLFRKEGQNVTLSCEQNLNHDAMYWYRQDPGQGLRLIYYSQIVNDFQKGDIAEGYSVSREKKESFPLTVTSAQKNPTAFYLCASTRGDTGELFFGEGSRLTVL.

V gene TRBV5-1 combines with J gene TRBJ2-5; D is ambiguous. The germline gives CDR1 SGHRS, CDR2 YFSETQ. Trimming removed 0 bases from V and 0 bases from J, with 6 bases in between. The length of the CDR3 is 14 residues. CDR3 sequence reads: CASSLGENQETQYF. For the CDR3, the DNA is TGCGCCAGCAGCTTGGGCGAGAACCAAGAGACCCAGTACTTC.

This clone was observed a handful of times. The chain links TRBV19 to TRBJ1-1; no firm D call. The CDR3 is made up of 13 amino acids. V was clipped by 7 bases and J by 2 bases, with 11 bases between them. CDR1 and CDR2 (germline): LNHDA, SQIVND (reference sequence). CDR3 in amino acids: CASNHRRNTEAFF. In DNA form, the CDR3 reads TGTGCCAGTAATCACCGCAGAAACACTGAAGCTTTCTTT.

The rearrangement links TRBV9 to TRBJ1-1; 9 nucleotides align to TRBD1. The ends lost 0 bases at V and 1 base at J; junction bases unmatched: 1. In germline, CDR1 is SGDLS, CDR2 YYNGEE. CDR3 length: 15 amino acids. The CDR3, as DNA: TGTGCCAGCAGCGTAGCGGGACAGGGGAACACTGAAGCTTTCTTT. This sequence encodes CASSVAGQGNTEAFF.

The J gene is TRBJ2-5, the V gene TRBV11-3, with 10 bases aligning to TRBD2. V shed 1 base, J shed 1 base, and the junction held 9 bases outside the gene matches. The CDR3 loop spans 18 amino acids. Germline loops: CDR1 SGHNT, CDR2 YENEEA. The CDR3 nucleotides read TGTGCCAGCAGCTTAGGGTTCATAGCGGGGGGAATCCAAGAGACCCAGTACTTC. As protein: CASSLGFIAGGIQETQYF.

DNA for the CDR3: TGTGCCAGCAGTGAATCTCCCGTTACAGGTCTGTCTGGCTACACCTTC. Translation: CASSESPVTGLSGYTF. The rearrangement joins TRBV25-1 to TRBJ1-2, with D tentatively TRBD1 (5 bases). Trimming took off 1 base at V and 7 bases at J, with 19 bases between the two ends. Germline CDR1 MGHDK, CDR2 SYGVNS. This CDR3 is built from 16 residues.

The chain combines TRBV9 with TRBJ2-1, with 9 bases matching TRBD2. This CDR3 contains 15 residues. Germline CDR1 and CDR2: SGDLS and YYNGEE. Losses at the gene ends were 3 bases for V and 4 bases for J; bases not matched to a gene: 5. In DNA, the CDR3 is TGTGCCAGCAGCGCTAGCGGGGACCCTTACAATGAGCAGTTCTTC. Protein: CASSASGDPYNEQFF.

The chain recombines TRBV7-5 with TRBJ2-3; the D call in the table, TRBD1, was not verified against the DNA. TRBV7-5 represents a pseudogene. The CDR3 is 16 amino acids. The CDR3 coding sequence is TGTGTCAGAAGCCCACTCAATTTAGGACAGTTGGATACGCAGTATTTT. It specifies CVRSPLNLGQLDTQYF.

The chain joins TRBV27 to TRBJ1-1; perhaps TRBD1 as D (5 bases). The germline V gene encodes CDR1 MNHEY and CDR2 SMNVEV (reference sequence). The CDR3 length is 13 residues. V lost 8 bases, J lost 0 bases, and 10 bases lay in between. The CDR3 sequence is CASWGVLNTEAFF. The CDR3 DNA sequence: TGTGCCAGCTGGGGGGTCCTGAACACTGAAGCTTTCTTT.

This sequence joins TRBV29-1 and TRBJ2-5; 7 bases map to TRBD1. Germline lookup yields CDR1 SQVTM and CDR2 ANQGSEA. Losses at the gene ends were 4 bases for V and 1 base for J; bases not matched to a gene: 18. The CDR3 runs 18 residues. Here the CDR3 DNA reads TGCAGCGTTGCGGGGATTTACTCACAGGGGATGTCCCAAGAGACCCAGTACTTC. Residues: CSVAGIYSQGMSQETQYF.

V is TRBV28 and J is TRBJ1-1, with unresolved D. The CDR3 totals 14 residues. Per the germline V gene, CDR1 is MDHEN and CDR2 is SYDVKM. V lost 5 bases to trimming and J lost 1 base, with 11 bases between them. The CDR3 DNA follows: TGTGCCAGCAGTGAGGTCCGAGGGAACACTGAAGCTTTCTTT. Residues: CASSEVRGNTEAFF.

The chain is built from TRBV9 and TRBJ2-1, with TRBD2 matching over 7 bases. The CDR3 sequence is 13 residues long. Germline V lookup: CDR1 SGDLS, CDR2 YYNGEE. J was trimmed by 3 bases and V by 4 bases; bases with no gene match: 1. This CDR3 reads CASSRDYYNEQFF. The CDR3 coding sequence is TGTGCCAGCAGCCGGGACTACTACAATGAGCAGTTCTTC.

The rearrangement uses TRBV7-2 and TRBJ1-5, with D perhaps matching TRBD1 (5 bases). The germline gives CDR1 SGHTA, CDR2 FQGNSA. The germline V and J ends were trimmed by 6 bases and 5 bases, with 8 bases remaining between them. The CDR3 is 12 residues long. The CDR3 spells CASRSGDQPQHF. The DNA for the CDR3 is TGTGCCAGCAGGTCGGGGGATCAGCCCCAGCATTTT.

This chain connects TRBV3-1 (or the pseudogene TRBV3-2) to TRBJ2-6; D may be TRBD2 (5 bases). The CDR3 contains 17 residues. Trimming cost V 0 bases and J 4 bases, with 13 bases left between them. In germline, CDR1 is LGHDT, CDR2 YNNKEL (reference sequence). CDR3 loop: CASSQDVMERGANVLTF. CDR3 DNA sequence: TGTGCCAGCAGCCAAGATGTGATGGAGCGGGGGGCCAACGTCCTGACTTTC.

CDR3 protein: CASSQVERLALTDTQYF. Written as DNA, the CDR3 is TGTGCCAGCAGCCAGGTGGAACGACTAGCTCTCACAGATACGCAGTATTTT. J is TRBJ2-3 and V is TRBV4-2, with 7 bases lining up with TRBD2. Losses at the gene ends were 3 bases for V and 2 bases for J; bases not matched to a gene: 11. This CDR3 contains 17 residues. Germline-derived CDR1 and CDR2 are LGHNA and YNFKEQ.

In the case of this clone: This specimen includes other DNA sequences encoding the same CDR3. This CDR3 is CAWSGDSNQPQHF. CDR3 bases: TGTGCCTGGTCGGGGGATAGCAATCAGCCCCAGCATTTT. The chain combines TRBV30 with TRBJ1-5, with a tentative D call TRBD1 (5 bases). V lost 5 bases and J 0 bases, leaving 8 bases between the germline ends. CDR3 size: 13 residues. CDR1 is GTSNPN and CDR2 is SVGIG in the germline V gene (reference sequence).